These T cell receptor beta chains were read from a single sample in a study of T cell changes during pregnancy in multiple sclerosis. Only in-frame clones appear in the TCRdb table, and some are missing; sequencing was by immunoSEQ multiplex PCR. The table lists tens of thousands of clones, about 87% of them singletons. Specimen: peripheral blood from another person, used as feeder cells. The receptors here all came from a human donor whose cells served as feeder cells for cultures in a pregnancy study. Each CDR3 is given with its conserved first and last residue. Size is omitted from some rows. Given values are once, few, many or a class for expanded clones.

size,J,V,CDR3
NA,TRBJ2-7,TRBV5-1,CASSPNRLADEQYF
NA,TRBJ1-2,TRBV5-1,CASSLGTGKEYGYTF
NA,TRBJ1-2,TRBV18,CASAAGQGRGLYGYTF
NA,TRBJ2-3,TRBV19,CASSIGRRQVTSTDTQYF
NA,TRBJ2-1,TRBV5-6,CASSLGGGPFNEQFF
NA,TRBJ1-1,TRBV27,CASSLSAVTEAFF
NA,TRBJ2-5,TRBV2,CASSPGVGETQYF
NA,TRBJ2-7,TRBV7-3,CASSQPGLAIEQYF
NA,TRBJ1-2,TRBV4-1,CASSQDPGWYGYTF
NA,TRBJ1-3,TRBV9,CASSLDLSSGNTIYF
NA,TRBJ2-1,TRBV5-1,CASSLLGRGYYNEQFF
NA,TRBJ2-3,TRBV30,CAWSALGGALTDTQYF
few,TRBJ2-1,TRBV7-8,CASSWTPTTGHKSNEQFF
NA,TRBJ1-1,TRBV4-3,CASSQVDAPGAFF
NA,TRBJ1-1,TRBV19,CASSNPRGTNTEAFF
once,TRBJ2-7,TRBV5-3,CARSLGGTGSNEQYF
NA,TRBJ2-5,TRBV4-1,CASSQEGAYGVETQYF
NA,TRBJ2-7,TRBV5-6,CASSFTQGARAYEQYF
NA,TRBJ2-7,TRBV4-1,CASSQDPGLPEEQYF
NA,TRBJ1-2,TRBV7-2,CASSPWTGEHGYTF
once,TRBJ1-2,TRBV6-1,CASSEGQTGGGHGYTF
once,TRBJ1-4,TRBV6-5,CASSRGQGSEKLFF
NA,TRBJ1-4,TRBV6-6,CASSNRGGNEKLFF
NA,TRBJ1-1,TRBV25-1,CASSEWGGTEAFF
NA,TRBJ1-1,TRBV13,CASSPPATNTEAFF
NA,TRBJ2-1,TRBV4-3,CASSQETVLDSYNEQFF
NA,TRBJ2-1,TRBV27,CASTRGDSYNEQFF
NA,TRBJ2-7,TRBV4-1,CASSLRTYYEQYF
once,TRBJ1-2,TRBV5-1,CASSLDYGHNYGYTF